This record covers a single T cell receptor beta chain. The clone's antigen remains unknown. No clone much larger than this one lies a single base away; base qualities are absent. CDR1 and CDR2 are drawn from the germline V gene: MGHDK, SYGVNS. V ends up 2 bases short and J 4 bases short, with an unmatched junction base count of 7. The CDR3 measures 16 amino acids from cysteine to phenylalanine. Only the CDR3 region is kept as DNA, spanning 48 bases read in frame from base 1. This entry comes from a study of beta chain features in type 1 diabetes (dated by TCRdb to the late 2010s). Study-level background: No differences in mean age, gender distribution, total cell number or subset yield were found between patients and healthy donors. A total of 100 million to 110 million sorted cells were examined across all samples, and a strong correlation was observed between cell number per subset and RNA yield. The study compared TCRB repertoires of sorted circulating CD4+ T cell subsets between recently diagnosed type 1 diabetes patients and matched healthy donors. Naive and central memory subsets were obtained from all 28 donors, but regulatory and stem cell-like memory subsets were isolated from only 8 patients and about eight healthy donors. Overall study outcomes, separate from this receptor: Sequencing cDNA rather than genomic DNA could over-represent highly expressing activated cells, although activation and CD3 levels did not differ between groups. Type 1 diabetes patients showed a moderate but significant shortening of TCRB CDR3 length in all four CD4+ subsets. PCR might favor shorter templates, but patient and control samples were amplified and corrected together, so any skew would affect both groups equally. Because the HLA sub-analyses included only small numbers of individuals, any influence of HLA type on TCRB rearrangement was left unresolved. At VDJ recombination sites, type 1 diabetes patients had fewer insertions and more deleted nucleotides, which implies abnormalities in thymic rearrangement. Naive, central memory and regulatory TCRB repertoires appeared more similar among patients than among healthy donors.

The entire amount of isolated RNA was reverse transcribed using the High Capacity cDNA Reverse Transcription Kit, so the sequenced TCRB transcripts were expressed ones. Naive, central memory and regulatory T cell samples underwent deep immunoSEQ sequencing, averaging about 3.57 million total reads per sample. Sorted cells were lysed in RLT buffer and RNA was extracted with DNase-treated RNeasy Micro or Mini kits, depending on cell number. Each cell subset was processed separately to prevent cross-contamination, with patient and healthy donor samples processed together. The immunoSEQ multiplex PCR was used to amplify TCRB sequences from cDNA, yielding 87-bp fragments that span the CDR3 region. Amplicons were sequenced on the Illumina HiSeq platform. Concerning the study's data processing: PCR bias was corrected computationally using synthetic template baselines, and reads within Hamming distance 2 were collapsed, with unmergeable singletons discarded. Reads were aligned against IMGT so that V, D and J genes, CDR3 length and insertions or deletions at six rearrangement sites could be assigned. Within each subset, clonotype counts were normalized to sorted cell number, and only after that were true diversity and Gini coefficients computed with the tcR R package. The overlap coefficient, calculated on TCRB nucleotide sequences, was used to quantify repertoire sharing. As stored in TCRdb, this immuneACCESS dataset retains in-frame rearrangements with V and J assigned. A fraction of the clones does not appear; measured against another copy, unresolved V genes explain less than half of the discrepancy, and the remainder lacks a known reason. The V and J calls and clone size are taken from that table; D and trimming were inferred from the DNA. This sample comprises almost 350,000 clones, less than 10% of them detected only once. The ten most abundant clones make up roughly 0.44% of the sample.

Each donor gave one peripheral blood draw, averaging around 0.11 L, which was collected into heparinised tubes. Using a panel that included CD45RO, CCR7, CD25, CD127, CD95 and CD27, naive, central memory, regulatory and stem cell-like memory CD4+ T cells were sorted on a BD FACSAria II. A purity above 98% was achieved for all sorted populations. PBMCs were isolated right away by Lymphoprep density gradient centrifugation and were stained directly, without culture. To minimize batch effects, samples were stained and sorted in pairs, one healthy donor with one patient per experiment. The sequenced sample was central memory CD4+ T cells from blood. The rearranged segments are TRBV25-1 and TRBJ2-2, and TRBD1 aligns with 7 junction nucleotides. The clonotype was recovered from a woman aged 18-29 years in good health. The CDR3 corresponds to CASSERQGSSTGELFF. The nucleotide sequence is given as TGTGCCAGCAGTGAACGACAGGGATCAAGCACCGGGGAGCTGTTTTTT.